Below are 26 T cell receptor beta chains sequenced from a single sample in a study of identical twins (dated by TCRdb to about 2016). Library method: 5' RACE. TCRdb lists the instrument as Illumina HiSeq 2000. The public reads were run again by TCRdb, first through fastp at Q25 and then through MiXCR, and only productive beta chains were kept. Duplicate CDR3 protein sequences are folded into a single record with the most common DNA and genes. Here the sample has around 510,000 distinct CDR3 sequences; over 11% occur a single time. Of the sample, around 0.98% is held by the ten largest clones. The sample was also reused in another study, on yellow fever vaccine responses in identical twins.

Source material: CD4+ T cells sorted from blood. The source is a woman aged 18-29 years in good health.

This clonotype was detected only a few times. The chain couples TRBV5-1 to TRBJ2-2, with 11 bases fitting TRBD2. Looked up from germline, CDR1 is SGHRS and CDR2 is YFSETQ. The CDR3 covers 15 residues. The J segment lost 5 bases and the V segment lost 1 base, leaving 1 base of the junction unmatched. In DNA, the CDR3 is TGCGCCAGCAGCTTGCGACTAGCGGGGACCGGGGAGCTGTTTTTT. Translation: CASSLRLAGTGELFF.

Only a few counts were recorded for this clonotype. The chain joins TRBV16 to TRBJ2-1, with 9 nucleotides matching TRBD1. The germline CDR1 and CDR2 sequences are KGHSY and FQNENV. This CDR3 is 14 amino acids long. The trim removed 3 bases at V and 6 bases at J, leaving 3 bases unmatched. The CDR3 DNA reads as TGTGCCAGCAGCCATAGGGACAGGGCCAATGAGCAGTTCTTC. Protein product: CASSHRDRANEQFF. Full variable domain (remainder filled in from reference TRBV16 and TRBJ2-1): GEEVAQTPKHLVRGEGQKAKLYCAPIKGHSYVFWYQQVLKNEFKFLISFQNENVFDETGMPKERFSAKCLPNSPCSLEIQATKLEDSAVYFCASSHRDRANEQFFGPGTRLTVL.

V and J are TRBV9 and TRBJ2-3; weak D call: TRBD2 (5 bases). The ends were cut back, 0 bases at V and 4 bases at J, with 15 bases in the middle. The V gene's germline CDR1 is SGDLS and CDR2 YYNGEE. CDR3 size: 16 residues. CDR3 sequence reads: CASSVGRVSAPDTQYF. DNA for the CDR3: TGTGCCAGCAGCGTAGGTCGGGTTAGCGCTCCAGATACGCAGTATTTT.

This clonotype occurred a few times. The chain uses TRBV7-2 and TRBJ2-2, with TRBD1 identical over 7 bases. The V gene's germline CDR1 is SGHTA and CDR2 FQGNSA. This CDR3 is 14 amino acids long. V lost 4 bases to trimming and J lost 3 bases; unmatched junction nucleotides: 2. CDR3 region: CASSSGQYTGELFF. In DNA form, the CDR3 reads TGTGCCAGCAGCTCGGGACAGTACACCGGGGAGCTGTTTTTT. Variable domain in full (rest from reference TRBV7-2 and TRBJ2-2): GAGVSQSPSNKVTEKGKDVELRCDPISGHTALYWYRQSLGQGLEFLIYFQGNSAPDKSGLPSDRFSAERTGGSVSTLTIQRTQQEDSAVYLCASSSGQYTGELFFGEGSRLTVL.

This clonotype was found a few times. The V call is TRBV4-2, the J call TRBJ2-2; 9 nucleotides match TRBD1. Trimming cost V 0 bases and J 4 bases; bases outside gene matches: 9. The length of the CDR3 is 18 residues. Germline V gene data show CDR1 as LGHNA and CDR2 as YNFKEQ. Written as DNA, the CDR3 is TGTGCCAGCAGCCAAGAAAGATCGGGACAGGGAAGCACCGGGGAGCTGTTTTTT. Translated: CASSQERSGQGSTGELFF.

This clonotype appeared many times. This chain links TRBV18 with TRBJ2-1; D remains ambiguous. Trimming took 6 bases from V and 8 from J, leaving 8 bases between them. The germline CDR1 and CDR2 sequences are KGHSH and LQKENI. This CDR3 contains 11 residues. In DNA form, the CDR3 reads TGTGCCAGCTCCCCATTTCATGAGCAGTTCTTC. Translation: CASSPFHEQFF.

The gene calls are TRBV2 and TRBJ2-5; TRBD2 matches 13 bases. The V gene end was trimmed by 6 bases and the J gene end by 9 bases; junction bases not matched to a gene: 4. The CDR3 consists of 13 residues. Per germline, CDR1 SNHLY and CDR2 FYNNEI. The CDR3 sequence: CASSLLAGGPQYF. The CDR3 nucleotides are TGTGCCAGCAGCCTACTAGCGGGGGGGCCCCAGTACTTC. Together with reference TRBV2 and TRBJ2-5, the CDR3 gives the full variable domain: EPEVTQTPSHQVTQMGQEVILRCVPISNHLYFYWYRQILGQKVEFLVSFYNNEISEKSEIFDDQFSVERPDGSNFTLKIRSTKLEDSAMYFCASSLLAGGPQYFGPGTRLLVL.

V usage is TRBV15 and J usage is TRBJ1-5; D is possibly TRBD1 (5 bases). V dropped 2 bases and J dropped 7 bases, with 9 bases sitting between them. The CDR3 is made up of 13 amino acids. The germline CDR1 and CDR2 sequences are LNHNV and YYDKDF (reference sequence). This CDR3 is CATSRQGYQPQHF. The CDR3 bases are TGTGCCACCAGCAGACAGGGATACCAGCCCCAGCATTTT.

At least ten counts were recorded for this clonotype. The chain joins TRBV12-3 or TRBV12-4 to TRBJ1-6; 8 nucleotides agree with TRBD1. With V trimmed by 3 bases and J by 8 bases, 6 bases remained unmatched. CDR3 size: 15 residues. The CDR3 DNA is TGTGCCAGCAGTTTCGGACAGGGTCCGGATTCACCCCTCCACTTT. Protein sequence: CASSFGQGPDSPLHF.

This clonotype was counted only a few times. This rearrangement joins TRBV29-1 to TRBJ2-2; 8 positions agree with TRBD2. CDR3 length: 16 amino acids. In germline, CDR1 is SQVTM, CDR2 ANQGSEA. Losses at the gene ends were 3 bases for V and 3 bases for J; bases not matched to a gene: 9. The CDR3 sequence is CSVEKSLAGDTGELFF. The CDR3 DNA follows: TGCAGCGTTGAGAAGTCCCTAGCGGGCGACACCGGGGAGCTGTTTTTT.

The V and J genes are TRBV30 and TRBJ1-5; the D gene is possibly TRBD1 (6 bases). The germline V gene encodes CDR1 GTSNPN and CDR2 SVGIG (reference sequence). Trimming took 4 bases from V and 2 from J, leaving 15 bases between them. CDR3 length: 15 amino acids. The CDR3 nucleotides read TGTGCCTGGAACCCACGCAGGGGCGGCAATCAGCCCCAGCATTTT. As protein: CAWNPRRGGNQPQHF. The full variable domain, with the rest looked up from reference TRBV30 and TRBJ1-5, is SQTIHQWPATLVQPVGSPLSLECTVEGTSNPNLYWYRQAAGRGLQLLFYSVGIGQISSEVPQNLSASRPQDRQFILSSKKLLLSDSGFYLCAWNPRRGGNQPQHFGDGTRLSIL.

J is TRBJ2-6 and V is TRBV6-1; no reliable D call. V shed 7 bases and J shed 0 bases, with 7 bases lying between them. This CDR3 contains 14 residues. Germline CDR1 is MNHNS and CDR2 is SASEGT. This chain's CDR3 is CASTVISGANVLTF. The CDR3, as DNA: TGTGCCAGCACCGTGATCTCTGGGGCCAACGTCCTGACTTTC.

The table lists this clonotype with many counts. V is TRBV4-3 and J is TRBJ2-1; TRBD2 matches at 11 bases. Germline V gene data show CDR1 as LGHNA and CDR2 as YSLEER. The CDR3 consists of 16 residues. V gave up 1 base and J gave up 9 bases; unmatched junction bases: 8. CDR3 DNA: TGCGCCAGCAGCCAAGGTTGGCTAGCGGGAGGTTTTGAGCAGTTCTTC. This encodes CASSQGWLAGGFEQFF.

V and J are TRBV5-6 and TRBJ1-2; possible D gene TRBD1, 6 bases. Germline values: CDR1 SGHDT, CDR2 YYEEEE. There are 13 residues in the CDR3. With 6 bases removed from V and 8 bases from J, the gap between germline ends came to 17 bases. DNA for the CDR3: TGTGCCAGCACCCTGACCGGGACATCGGGCTACACCTTC. Residues: CASTLTGTSGYTF.

This clonotype was detected a few times. V is TRBV27 and J is TRBJ1-5, with 9 positions matching TRBD1. The ends lost 5 bases at V and 5 bases at J; junction bases unmatched: 10. The CDR3 is 16 amino acids. CDR1 is MNHEY, CDR2 SMNVEV, per germline (reference sequence). CDR3 coding DNA: TGTGCCAGCAGTCCAGAGGGACAGGGAGGGTATCAGCCCCAGCATTTT. This sequence encodes CASSPEGQGGYQPQHF.

This chain joins TRBV27 and TRBJ2-7; D is possibly TRBD2 (5 bases). CDR3 length: 13 residues. CDR1 and CDR2 from the germline V gene are MNHEY and SMNVEV (reference sequence). The V and J ends lost 2 bases and 6 bases respectively, with 11 bases between them. CDR3 in amino acids: CASSLRGAGEQYF. CDR3 nucleotide sequence: TGTGCCAGCAGTTTACGAGGTGCGGGCGAGCAGTACTTC.

The sample holds a few counts of this clonotype. The V call is TRBV7-3, the J call TRBJ2-1, with 9 bases that match TRBD2. Germline V gene lookup returns CDR1 SGHTA and CDR2 FQGTGA. The CDR3 runs 15 residues. V shed 2 bases and J 5 bases; nucleotides not matched to a gene: 4. CDR3 region: CASSLLSGGNNEQFF. The CDR3 coding sequence is TGTGCCAGCAGCTTACTCAGCGGGGGGAACAATGAGCAGTTCTTC.

This clonotype showed up just a few times. The chain links TRBV19 to TRBJ2-1, with 13 bases lining up with TRBD2. CDR1 and CDR2 from the germline V gene are LNHDA and SQIVND (reference sequence). This CDR3 region has 17 residues. Trimming took 5 bases from V and 7 from J; bases not matched to a gene: 11. The CDR3 DNA reads as TGTGCCAGTAGTCGGCGGACTAGCGGGAGTCGTAGGAATGAGCAGTTCTTC. It encodes CASSRRTSGSRRNEQFF.

This clonotype turned up a few times. The J gene is TRBJ2-3, the V gene TRBV5-1; TRBD2 matches at 12 bases. Trimming at V came to 2 bases and at J to 2 bases, leaving 3 bases not matched to a gene. The length of the CDR3 is 16 residues. CDR1 is SGHRS, CDR2 YFSETQ, per germline. DNA of the CDR3: TGCGCCAGCAGCTTTGGACTAGCGGGGAACACAGATACGCAGTATTTT. It translates to CASSFGLAGNTDTQYF.

Ten or more counts support this clonotype. The chain couples TRBV29-1 to TRBJ2-1, with TRBD2 as a possible D gene (7 bases). With 4 bases removed from V and 6 bases from J, the gap between germline ends came to 13 bases. The CDR3 runs to 13 residues. Germline V gene data show CDR1 as SQVTM and CDR2 as ANQGSEA. CDR3 DNA: TGCAGCGTTGTTGACGGGGGGCCCAATGAGCAGTTCTTC. Protein: CSVVDGGPNEQFF.

The chain uses TRBV6-2 or TRBV6-3 and TRBJ2-1, with D possibly being TRBD1 (5 bases). Trimming removed 2 bases from V and 9 bases from J, with 17 bases in between. This CDR3 contains 15 residues. Germline CDR1 is MNHEY and CDR2 is SVGEGT. The CDR3 coding sequence is TGTGCCAGCAGTTACGGTCAGGGCTCCCCCTTTGAGCAGTTCTTC. Translation: CASSYGQGSPFEQFF.

This clonotype was recorded at least ten times. The chain couples TRBV6-2 or TRBV6-3 to TRBJ2-1; D may be TRBD1 (5 bases). V dropped 6 bases and J dropped 5 bases, with 14 bases sitting between them. CDR3 length: 14 amino acids. Per the germline V gene, CDR1 is MNHEY and CDR2 is SVGEGT. CDR3 in DNA: TGTGCCAGCAGATCGGGTGCGGACAACAATGAGCAGTTCTTC. It yields the protein CASRSGADNNEQFF.

The chain uses TRBV27 and TRBJ1-6; 9 nucleotides match TRBD1. Germline V gene data show CDR1 as MNHEY and CDR2 as SMNVEV (reference sequence). V lost 3 bases and J lost 7; bases outside the gene matches: 10. The CDR3 has 17 amino acids. The CDR3 here is CASSFVVPGTGNSPLHF. CDR3 coding DNA: TGTGCCAGCAGTTTTGTAGTCCCCGGGACAGGGAATTCACCCCTCCACTTT.

This clonotype was seen more than once but under ten times. The CDR3 nucleotides read TGTGCCAGCAGTTACACCGAGGGTAGCGGTATCGCTTGGGGGACAGATACGCAGTATTTT. Residues: CASSYTEGSGIAWGTDTQYF. The chain joins TRBV6-2 or TRBV6-3 to TRBJ2-3, with D perhaps matching TRBD2 (6 bases). The CDR3 length is 20 residues. Germline V gene data show CDR1 as MNHEY and CDR2 as SVGEGT. Trimming pared 2 bases from V and 3 bases from J, leaving 27 bases between.

This clonotype turned up a few times. In DNA, the CDR3 is TGTGCCTGGACTCCGGGGCCAGATACGCAGTATTTT. Protein sequence: CAWTPGPDTQYF. The V and J genes are TRBV30 and TRBJ2-3; either TRBD1 or TRBD2 may fit D (5 bases each). Germline CDR1 and CDR2: GTSNPN and SVGIG (reference sequence). V was clipped by 4 bases and J by 4 bases, with 9 bases between them. There are 12 residues in the CDR3.

J is TRBJ2-2 and V is TRBV18; D ambiguous. This CDR3 has 16 residues. V was clipped by 2 bases and J by 5 bases, with 15 bases between them. CDR1 is KGHSH and CDR2 is LQKENI in the germline V gene. For the CDR3, the DNA is TGTGCCAGCTCACCAAACAAGAACGGATTTACCGGGGAGCTGTTTTTT. Its protein product is CASSPNKNGFTGELFF.